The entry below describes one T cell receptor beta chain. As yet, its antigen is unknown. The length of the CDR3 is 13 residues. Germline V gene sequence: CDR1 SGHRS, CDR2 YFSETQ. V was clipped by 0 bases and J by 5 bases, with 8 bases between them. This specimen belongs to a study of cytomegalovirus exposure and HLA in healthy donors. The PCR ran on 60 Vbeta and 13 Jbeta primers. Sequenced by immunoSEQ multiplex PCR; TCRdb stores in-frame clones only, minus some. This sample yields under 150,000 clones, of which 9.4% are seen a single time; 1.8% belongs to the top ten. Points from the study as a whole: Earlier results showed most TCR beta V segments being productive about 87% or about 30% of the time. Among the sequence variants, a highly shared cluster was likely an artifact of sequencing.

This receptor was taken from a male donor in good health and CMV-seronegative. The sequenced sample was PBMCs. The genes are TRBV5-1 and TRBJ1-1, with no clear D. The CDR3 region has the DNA TGCGCCAGCAGCTTGGGGTGGAGTACTGAAGCTTTCTTT. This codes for CASSLGWSTEAFF.